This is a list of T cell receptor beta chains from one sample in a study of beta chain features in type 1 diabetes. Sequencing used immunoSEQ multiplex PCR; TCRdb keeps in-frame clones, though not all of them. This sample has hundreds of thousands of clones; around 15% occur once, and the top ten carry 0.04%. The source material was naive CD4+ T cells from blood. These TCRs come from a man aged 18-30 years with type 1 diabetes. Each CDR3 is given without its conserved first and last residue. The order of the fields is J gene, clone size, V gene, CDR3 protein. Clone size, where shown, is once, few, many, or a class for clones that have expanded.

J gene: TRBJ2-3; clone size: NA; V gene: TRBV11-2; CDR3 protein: ASSPRGQGAVDTQY
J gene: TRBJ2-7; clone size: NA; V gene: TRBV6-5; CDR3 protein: ASSPPKDSYEQY
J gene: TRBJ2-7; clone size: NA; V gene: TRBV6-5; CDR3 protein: ASRRGEGSEQY
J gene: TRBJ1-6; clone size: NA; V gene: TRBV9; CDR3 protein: ASTPGGAHSPLH
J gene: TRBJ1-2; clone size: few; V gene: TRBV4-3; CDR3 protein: ASSQDLGTPDDGYT
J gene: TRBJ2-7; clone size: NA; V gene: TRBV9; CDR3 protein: ASSVATAASYEQY
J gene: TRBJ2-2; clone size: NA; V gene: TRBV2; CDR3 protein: ASRGTPTGELF
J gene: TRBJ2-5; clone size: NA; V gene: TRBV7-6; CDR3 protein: ASSLEGRVGETQY
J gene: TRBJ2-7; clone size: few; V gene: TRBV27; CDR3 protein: ASSNALTGFHEQY
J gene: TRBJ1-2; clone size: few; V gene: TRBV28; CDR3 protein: ASSPTGIYGYT
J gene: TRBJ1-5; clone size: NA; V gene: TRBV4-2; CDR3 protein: ASSQAVNQPQH
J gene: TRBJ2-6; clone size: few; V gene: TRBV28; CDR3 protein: ASSSSDRWSSGANVLT
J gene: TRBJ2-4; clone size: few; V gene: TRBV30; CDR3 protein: AWSVLDGAIQY
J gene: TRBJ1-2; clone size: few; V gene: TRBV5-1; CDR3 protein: ASSFGSSVESYT
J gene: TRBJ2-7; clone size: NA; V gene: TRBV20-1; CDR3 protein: SARDGN
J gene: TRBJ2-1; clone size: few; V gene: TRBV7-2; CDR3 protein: ASSNLGQAYNEQF
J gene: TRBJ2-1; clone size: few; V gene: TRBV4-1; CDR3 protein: ASSPYIAWTSEQF
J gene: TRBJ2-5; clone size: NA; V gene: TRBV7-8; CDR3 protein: ASRDRTQETQY
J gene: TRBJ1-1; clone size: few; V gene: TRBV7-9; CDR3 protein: ASRSNTEAF
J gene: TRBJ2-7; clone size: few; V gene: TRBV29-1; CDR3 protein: SVGQGAGEQY
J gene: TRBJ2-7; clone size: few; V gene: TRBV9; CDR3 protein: ASSTTSTSSYEQY